A single sample gave rise to the 32 T cell receptor beta chains below, sequenced in a study of CD8+ T cells in alopecia areata. Treatment: oral pan-JAK inhibitor, 5-10 mg twice daily. It was cDNA, reverse transcribed from extracted RNA, that served as the sequencing template. Clones were read by immunoSEQ multiplex PCR, and TCRdb kept only the in-frame ones, dropping some. Found here are roughly 210,000 clones, approximately 45% of them singletons; the top ten hold roughly 2.6%. The sample consisted of CD4+ T cells sorted from blood, taken between weeks 36 and 40, from a patient treated with tofacitinib. The receptors were sampled from a human donor with alopecia areata.

This clone was counted a few times. The rearrangement links TRBV30 to TRBJ1-1; D ambiguous. The CDR3 contains 14 residues. V shed 4 bases and J shed 5 bases, with 17 bases lying between them. Germline V gene data show CDR1 as GTSNPN and CDR2 as SVGIG (reference sequence). The CDR3 nucleotides read TGTGCCTGGACCGTCGGCCTTGTGGGGACTGAAGCTTTCTTT. The encoded protein is CAWTVGLVGTEAFF. Together with reference TRBV30 and TRBJ1-1, the CDR3 gives the full variable domain: SQTIHQWPATLVQPVGSPLSLECTVEGTSNPNLYWYRQAAGRGLQLLFYSVGIGQISSEVPQNLSASRPQDRQFILSSKKLLLSDSGFYLCAWTVGLVGTEAFFGQGTRLTVV.

This clone was found a few times. The rearrangement links TRBV18 to TRBJ1-1; a possible D gene is TRBD1 (5 bases). V dropped 3 bases and J dropped 5 bases, with 13 bases sitting between them. The germline V gene has CDR1 KGHSH and CDR2 LQKENI. The CDR3 spans 14 residues. The CDR3 reads CASSPDGGWTEAFF. The CDR3, as DNA: TGTGCCAGCTCACCGGACGGGGGATGGACTGAAGCTTTCTTT.

In DNA form, the CDR3 reads TGTGCCATCAGTGACCAACATTGGAATCAGCCCCAGCATTTT. The encoded protein is CAISDQHWNQPQHF. The genes are TRBV10-3 and TRBJ1-5; no clear D gene. This CDR3 is 14 amino acids long. Germline lookup yields CDR1 ENHRY and CDR2 SYGVKD. Trimming cost V 3 bases and J 4 bases, with 10 bases left between them.

The rearrangement links TRBV4-3 to TRBJ2-3; the match to TRBD2 covers 8 bases. Germline V lookup: CDR1 LGHNA, CDR2 YSLEER. Losses at the gene ends were 0 bases for V and 11 bases for J; bases not matched to a gene: 4. The CDR3 has 13 amino acids. CDR3 amino acids: CASSQEALAGQYF. The CDR3 DNA sequence: TGCGCCAGCAGCCAAGAAGCCCTAGCGGGGCAGTATTTT.

CDR3 sequence: CASSLGLGANVLTF. The CDR3 nucleotides are TGCGCCAGCAGCTTGGGCCTCGGGGCCAACGTCCTGACTTTC. The chain links TRBV5-1 to TRBJ2-6; no clear D. Trimming pared 0 bases from V and 4 bases from J, leaving 5 bases between. There are 14 residues in the CDR3. The V gene's germline CDR1 is SGHRS and CDR2 YFSETQ.

The chain couples TRBV19 to TRBJ2-7; TRBD2 matches 12 bases. Germline loops: CDR1 LNHDA, CDR2 SQIVND (reference sequence). With 5 bases clipped from V and 3 bases from J, the junction kept 5 bases outside the gene matches. CDR3 length: 15 residues. The CDR3 sequence: CASSELAGGIYEQYF. The CDR3, as DNA: TGTGCCAGTAGTGAACTAGCGGGAGGAATCTACGAGCAGTACTTC.

V usage is TRBV6-6 and J usage is TRBJ1-1, with 7 bases fitting TRBD1. Germline CDR1 and CDR2: MNHNY and SVGAGI (reference sequence). This CDR3 comprises 11 residues. The J segment lost 11 bases and the V segment lost 5 bases, leaving 5 bases of the junction unmatched. The CDR3 DNA follows: TGTGCCAGCAGTCAAGACAGGGATGCTTTCTTT. Protein product: CASSQDRDAFF.

This clone was counted between two and nine times. The genes are TRBV5-4 and TRBJ2-1; no definite D call. V was cut by 4 bases and J by 7 bases, with 12 bases left in between. Germline V gene sequence: CDR1 SGHNT, CDR2 YYREEE (reference sequence). This CDR3 is built from 13 residues. The CDR3: CASSQVLSNEQFF. The CDR3 DNA is TGTGCCAGCAGCCAGGTCCTAAGTAATGAGCAGTTCTTC.

This chain links TRBV27 with TRBJ2-5; D call uncertain. Germline CDR1 is MNHEY and CDR2 is SMNVEV (reference sequence). This CDR3 comprises 12 residues. Trimming shortened V by 7 bases and J by 4 bases, and 10 bases separated the two germline ends. CDR3 DNA: TGTGCCAGCATGGGGTCGGGAGAGACCCAGTACTTC. Amino acids: CASMGSGETQYF.

This clone has more than one count but fewer than ten. The chain carries TRBV7-3 and TRBJ2-5; D possibly corresponds to TRBD2 (5 bases). V lost 1 base, J lost 4 bases, and 13 bases lay in between. Germline values: CDR1 SGHTA, CDR2 FQGTGA. This CDR3 contains 15 residues. This CDR3 reads CASSLMVGVSETQYF. As DNA, the CDR3 is TGTGCCAGCAGCTTAATGGTCGGGGTATCAGAGACCCAGTACTTC.

The CDR3 region is CASSEWALDVSYTF. CDR3 coding DNA: TGTGCCAGCAGTGAATGGGCGTTGGATGTAAGCTACACCTTC. The chain recombines TRBV25-1 with TRBJ1-2; D call uncertain. Germline V gives CDR1 MGHDK, CDR2 SYGVNS. This CDR3 is 14 amino acids long. V lost 1 base and J 9 bases, leaving 15 bases between the germline ends.

The chain employs TRBV5-5 and TRBJ2-1; no clear D. The CDR3 has 13 residues. In germline, CDR1 is SGHKS, CDR2 YYEKEE (reference sequence). Trimming removed 0 bases at V and 7 bases at J, with 8 bases between. This chain's CDR3 is CASSLVPANEQFF. For the CDR3, the DNA is TGTGCCAGCAGCTTGGTCCCAGCTAATGAGCAGTTCTTC.

This clone was picked up many times. V is TRBV25-1 and J is TRBJ1-1; weak D call: TRBD1 (5 bases). This CDR3 spans 13 amino acids. Germline CDR1 MGHDK, CDR2 SYGVNS. V was pared by 6 bases and J by 1 base, with 9 bases between. CDR3 nucleotides: TGTGCCAGCAGCCAAACAGGGAACACTGAAGCTTTCTTT. It encodes CASSQTGNTEAFF.

J is TRBJ1-5 and V is TRBV29-1, with 10 bases matching TRBD1. V dropped 5 bases and J dropped 9; count of bases not matched to a gene: 10. The CDR3 covers 14 residues. Germline CDR1 reads SQVTM; CDR2 reads ANQGSEA. CDR3 amino acids: CSVPLGTGDGPQHF. DNA of the CDR3: TGCAGCGTTCCCCTCGGGACAGGGGATGGGCCCCAGCATTTT.

The chain employs TRBV29-1 and TRBJ1-3; possibly TRBD1 for D (5 bases). CDR3 length: 15 residues. The V end was cut by 6 bases, the J end by 0 bases, with 15 bases between. Germline V gene sequence: CDR1 SQVTM, CDR2 ANQGSEA. For the CDR3, the DNA is TGCAGCGTCCGATTCGGACAAAGCTCTGGAAACACCATATATTTT. Its protein is CSVRFGQSSGNTIYF.

A few counts support this clone. The J gene is TRBJ2-5, the V gene TRBV2, with D perhaps TRBD1 (6 bases). Germline V gene sequence: CDR1 SNHLY, CDR2 FYNNEI. This CDR3 has 14 amino acids. V lost 8 bases, J lost 2 bases, and 15 bases lay in between. Here the CDR3 reads CASLRDTLQETQYF. In DNA, the CDR3 is TGTGCCAGCCTACGGGACACCTTACAAGAGACCCAGTACTTC.

The chain joins TRBV18 to TRBJ1-1, with 7 positions matching TRBD1. The germline gives CDR1 KGHSH, CDR2 LQKENI. With 3 bases clipped from V and 1 base from J, the junction kept 5 bases outside the gene matches. The CDR3 has 15 residues. The DNA of the CDR3 is TGTGCCAGCTCACCGTTGGGACAGCCGAACACTGAAGCTTTCTTT. Residues: CASSPLGQPNTEAFF.

CDR3 sequence reads: CASSPIGQPYNEQFF. The CDR3, as DNA: TGTGCCAGCAGTCCTATAGGGCAGCCCTACAATGAGCAGTTCTTC. The chain carries TRBV5-4 and TRBJ2-1, with unresolved D. The V gene's germline CDR1 is SGHNT and CDR2 YYREEE (reference sequence). The CDR3 runs to 15 residues. Deletions cut 5 bases from V and 2 bases from J, with 14 bases between.

The J gene is TRBJ1-5, the V gene TRBV6-1; no firm D call. The CDR3 has 15 residues. Germline assignment: CDR1 MNHNS and CDR2 SASEGT. Trimming shortened V by 4 bases and J by 0 bases, and 10 bases separated the two germline ends. In DNA form, the CDR3 reads TGTGCCAGCAGTGGGGAGTTCGCTAGCAATCAGCCCCAGCATTTT. This gives the protein CASSGEFASNQPQHF.

The rearrangement uses TRBV29-1 and TRBJ1-2; possibly TRBD1 for D (6 bases). The CDR3 runs 14 residues. The germline CDR1 and CDR2 sequences are SQVTM and ANQGSEA. V shed 6 bases and J shed 2 bases, with 16 bases lying between them. CDR3 region: CSVVKGTRNYGYTF. CDR3 in DNA: TGCAGCGTCGTTAAGGGGACACGAAACTATGGCTACACCTTC.

In its sample, this clone was seen a few times. This chain joins TRBV28 and TRBJ1-2; no firm D call. The germline V and J ends were trimmed by 3 bases and 4 bases, with 9 bases remaining between them. The CDR3 is 13 residues long. Per the germline V gene, CDR1 is MDHEN and CDR2 is SYDVKM. The CDR3 sequence: CASSLVRTYGYTF. The CDR3 DNA follows: TGTGCCAGCAGTTTGGTTAGAACCTATGGCTACACCTTC.

V and J are TRBV30 and TRBJ1-2; no clear D gene. The CDR3 length is 13 residues. Germline V gene lookup returns CDR1 GTSNPN and CDR2 SVGIG (reference sequence). V shed 3 bases and J shed 4 bases, with 12 bases lying between them. The CDR3 bases are TGTGCCTGGAGAATTGACGAATTCTATGGCTACACCTTC. As protein: CAWRIDEFYGYTF.

V and J are TRBV25-1 and TRBJ2-7, with 8 nucleotides matching TRBD2. CDR1 and CDR2 from the germline V gene are MGHDK and SYGVNS. The CDR3 sequence is 15 residues long. J lost 0 bases, V lost 3 bases, and 4 bases had no gene match. The CDR3 reads CASSDGGGSSYEQYF. CDR3 sequence (DNA): TGTGCCAGCAGTGATGGCGGGGGGAGCTCCTACGAGCAGTACTTC.

This clone turned up a few times. V and J are TRBV27 and TRBJ1-1; D perhaps matches TRBD1 (5 bases). The CDR3 runs 15 residues. Trimming took 4 bases from V and 2 from J, leaving 14 bases between them. In germline, CDR1 is MNHEY, CDR2 SMNVEV (reference sequence). The CDR3 sequence: CASSSSGTTNTEAFF. As DNA, the CDR3 is TGTGCCAGCAGTTCCTCCGGGACCACCAACACTGAAGCTTTCTTT.

This clone showed up just a few times. V and J are TRBV5-1 and TRBJ1-1, with TRBD1 identical over 7 bases. Germline V lookup: CDR1 SGHRS, CDR2 YFSETQ. The length of the CDR3 is 13 residues. The ends lost 8 bases at V and 5 bases at J; junction bases unmatched: 9. CDR3 in DNA: TGCGCCAGTTCTACAGGGGCGCGAACTGAAGCTTTCTTT. Residues: CASSTGARTEAFF.

The chain is built from TRBV7-3 and TRBJ2-6; 9 bases line up with TRBD2. V gave up 5 bases and J gave up 3 bases; unmatched junction bases: 11. Germline CDR1 is SGHTA and CDR2 is FQGTGA. The CDR3 is 18 residues long. CDR3 in amino acids: CASSLALAGTSGANVLTF. CDR3 coding DNA: TGTGCCAGCAGCCTGGCCCTAGCGGGGACAAGTGGGGCCAACGTCCTGACTTTC.

This clone has more than one count but fewer than ten. CDR3 in DNA: TGTGCCAGCAGCTTAATCACAGCTGGGGCCAACGTCCTGACTTTC. Protein: CASSLITAGANVLTF. The chain joins TRBV7-2 to TRBJ2-6, with D unresolved. V dropped 2 bases and J dropped 2 bases, with 7 bases sitting between them. Germline V gives CDR1 SGHTA, CDR2 FQGNSA. CDR3 size: 15 residues.

This clone appeared many times. V gene TRBV5-1 combines with J gene TRBJ2-1, with D tentatively TRBD2 (5 bases). With 4 bases removed from V and 0 bases from J, the gap between germline ends came to 20 bases. Germline V CDR1 and CDR2: SGHRS, YFSETQ. The CDR3 is 18 residues long. Here the CDR3 reads CASSERVGGGSSYNEQFF. DNA for the CDR3: TGCGCCAGCAGCGAGCGTGTTGGTGGAGGCAGCTCCTACAATGAGCAGTTCTTC.

The chain is built from TRBV2 and TRBJ1-2; 8 bases line up with TRBD1. The CDR3 sequence is 14 residues long. Per germline, CDR1 SNHLY and CDR2 FYNNEI. Losses at the gene ends were 4 bases for V and 2 bases for J; bases not matched to a gene: 3. The CDR3 DNA follows: TGTGCCAGCAGTGGACAGGGGAGGAACTATGGCTACACCTTC. Amino acid sequence: CASSGQGRNYGYTF.

This clone showed up just a few times. The chain combines TRBV29-1 with TRBJ2-7; no firm D call. V gave up 2 bases and J gave up 7 bases, with 12 bases separating them. CDR1 is SQVTM, CDR2 ANQGSEA, per germline. The CDR3 covers 12 residues. This chain's CDR3 is CSVELSGYEQYF. CDR3 bases: TGCAGCGTTGAACTAAGTGGGTATGAGCAGTACTTC.

This clone has a single count. The V call is TRBV4-2, the J call TRBJ2-1, with D perhaps being TRBD1 or TRBD2 (5 bases each). Trimming stripped 11 bases from V and 9 bases from J, with 17 bases between. The CDR3 spans 12 residues. Germline V gene data show CDR1 as LGHNA and CDR2 as YNFKEQ. CDR3 nucleotides: TGTGCCCCGCAACGGAACGGGGCTGAGCAGTTCTTC. It encodes CAPQRNGAEQFF.

The chain couples TRBV2 to TRBJ2-7; either TRBD1 or TRBD2 may supply D (5 bases each). The CDR3 loop spans 14 amino acids. The V and J ends lost 2 bases and 4 bases respectively, with 12 bases between them. Germline CDR1 and CDR2: SNHLY and FYNNEI. The CDR3 DNA follows: TGTGCCAGCAGTGAACTTGGGACGCGATACGAGCAGTACTTC. It is translated as CASSELGTRYEQYF. The full variable domain, with the rest looked up from reference TRBV2 and TRBJ2-7, is EPEVTQTPSHQVTQMGQEVILRCVPISNHLYFYWYRQILGQKVEFLVSFYNNEISEKSEIFDDQFSVERPDGSNFTLKIRSTKLEDSAMYFCASSELGTRYEQYFGPGTRLTVT.